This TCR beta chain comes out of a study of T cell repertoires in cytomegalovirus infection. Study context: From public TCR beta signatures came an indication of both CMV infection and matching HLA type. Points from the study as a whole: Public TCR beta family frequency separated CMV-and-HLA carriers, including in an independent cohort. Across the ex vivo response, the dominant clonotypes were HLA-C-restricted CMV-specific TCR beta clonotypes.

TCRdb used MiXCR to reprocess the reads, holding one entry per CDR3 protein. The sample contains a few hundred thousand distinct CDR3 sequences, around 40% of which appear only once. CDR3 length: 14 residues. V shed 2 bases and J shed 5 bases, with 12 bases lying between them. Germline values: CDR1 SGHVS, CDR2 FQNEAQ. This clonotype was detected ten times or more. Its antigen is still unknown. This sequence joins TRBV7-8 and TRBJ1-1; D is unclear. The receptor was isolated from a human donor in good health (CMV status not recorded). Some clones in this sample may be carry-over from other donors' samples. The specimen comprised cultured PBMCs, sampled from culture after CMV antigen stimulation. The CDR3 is CASSLTWTGTEAFF. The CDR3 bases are TGTGCCAGCAGCTTAACCTGGACTGGGACTGAAGCTTTCTTT.